This T cell receptor beta chain was sequenced in a study of read filtering for tumor transcriptome and immune sequencing. Molecular barcoded adaptors covering alpha/delta and beta/gamma chains were used on roughly 400 ng RNA. MiXCR, run by TCRdb on the reads, gives a single entry per CDR3 protein. The sample holds around 5,200 distinct CDR3 sequences; roughly 20% are singletons and the top ten take approximately 20%. V lost 1 base to trimming and J lost 8 bases, with 14 bases between them. CDR3 size: 14 residues. From germline, CDR1 is SEHNR and CDR2 FQNEAQ (reference sequence). The chain couples TRBV7-9 to TRBJ1-1; no definite D call. Sequenced input: a population of CD138-negative cells sorted from bone marrow. The receptor's source is a donor at least 40 years old with multiple myeloma. The CDR3: CASSLETATIEAFF. In nucleotides, the CDR3 is TGTGCCAGCAGCTTAGAAACAGCGACTATCGAAGCTTTCTTT.